These T cell receptor beta chains were read from a single sample in a study of cytomegalovirus exposure and HLA in healthy donors. Here immunoSEQ multiplex PCR was the method, and the copy in TCRdb shows in-frame clones only, minus some. The sample consists of 150,000 to 200,000 clones, 70% to 80% of them appearing once. Sequencing used PBMCs. These receptors were collected from a girl aged 10 to 17 in good health and CMV-seropositive. Both conserved end residues are part of each CDR3. D genes are given only for firm matches. A row's size may be missing; if present it is once, few, many or a size class.

CDR3 DNA,CDR3 protein,J gene,D gene,clone size,V gene
TGTGCCAGCAGCTTAGGGGTAATCGGGGACTCCTACGAGCAGTACTTC,CASSLGVIGDSYEQYF,TRBJ2-7,.,.,TRBV11-2
TGTGCCAGCAGTGACTCGACATCTGCCTCTGGGGCCAACGTCCTGACTTTC,CASSDSTSASGANVLTF,TRBJ2-6,.,.,TRBV6-4
TGTGCCAGCAGAGGACAGCCGTACACTGAAGCTTTCTTT,CASRGQPYTEAFF,TRBJ1-1,.,.,TRBV7-2
TGTGCCAGCAGCTTTCAGGCGGGCGCGGGGAACATTCAGTACTTC,CASSFQAGAGNIQYF,TRBJ2-4,.,few,TRBV5-8
TGTGCCAGCAGCCAGGATGGGCGAGGCTACACCTTC,CASSQDGRGYTF,TRBJ1-2,.,.,TRBV5-4
TGTGCCAGCAGCTTAGGCTTGTCGGGGGGCACATCCTACAATGAGCAGTTCTTC,CASSLGLSGGTSYNEQFF,TRBJ2-1,.,.,TRBV11-3
TGTGCCAGCAGTATATGGGTCTGGACAGAGCAGTTCTTC,CASSIWVWTEQFF,TRBJ2-1,.,.,TRBV27
TGTGCCAGCAGTCCGGGACAGGGGTACCAGCCCCAGCATTTT,CASSPGQGYQPQHF,TRBJ1-5,TRBD1,.,TRBV6-1
TGTGCCAGCAGCACCAGCGGGGGGGTTCTAGATACGCAGTATTTT,CASSTSGGVLDTQYF,TRBJ2-3,TRBD2,.,TRBV6-6
TGTGCCAGCAGTCTCCTCTTCCTAGCGGGGGGGACTAAGACCCAGTACTTC,CASSLLFLAGGTKTQYF,TRBJ2-5,TRBD2,many,TRBV2
TGTGCCAGTAGTATTTCACAGGGTGCTACTCAGCCCCAGCATTTT,CASSISQGATQPQHF,TRBJ1-5,.,few,TRBV19
TGTGCCAGTAGCTGGACTAGCGATGGCGGGGAGCTGTTTTTT,CASSWTSDGGELFF,TRBJ2-2,TRBD2,.,TRBV7-2
TGTGCCAGCAGCTTTGAGGAGACCCAGTACTTC,CASSFEETQYF,TRBJ2-5,.,.,TRBV5-4
TGTGCCAGCAGGCAAGCGGGGGGCACAGATACGCAGTATTTT,CASRQAGGTDTQYF,TRBJ2-3,TRBD2,.,TRBV7-2
TGTGCCAGCAGTGGACTAGCGGTGTCCTACGAGCAGTACTTC,CASSGLAVSYEQYF,TRBJ2-7,TRBD2,.,TRBV6-1
TGTGCCAGCGGGAGATACGCGCAAGAGACCCAGTACTTC,CASGRYAQETQYF,TRBJ2-5,.,.,TRBV13
TGCGCCAGCAGCCCGACGGCTGCAGGGGGTCGATACGGCTACACCTTC,CASSPTAAGGRYGYTF,TRBJ1-2,TRBD1,.,TRBV4-3
TGTGCCATCAGCGAGGGACTGGAGCTCGGGCATGAGCAGTTCTTC,CAISEGLELGHEQFF,TRBJ2-1,.,.,TRBV10-3
TGTGCCAGCAGTTCTGGACAGGGGCACACCGGGGAGCTGTTTTTT,CASSSGQGHTGELFF,TRBJ2-2,TRBD1,once,TRBV27
TGTGCCAGCAGCGTAACTAGCGGGGGGGCCGGGAAGCCAAACACCGGGGAGCTGTTTTTT,CASSVTSGGAGKPNTGELFF,TRBJ2-2,TRBD2,.,TRBV9
TGTGCCAGCAGCGCGGGACAGGGGACCTACAATGAGCAGTTCTTC,CASSAGQGTYNEQFF,TRBJ2-1,TRBD1,.,TRBV11-3
TGTGCCAGCACCCCGACACTGAACACTGAAGCTTTCTTT,CASTPTLNTEAFF,TRBJ1-1,.,.,TRBV7-9
TGTGCCAGCTCCTCCCGGGTAGGTCCAGATACGCAGTATTTT,CASSSRVGPDTQYF,TRBJ2-3,.,.,TRBV18
TGTGCCAGCAGTCGGGACACGTCCTACGAGCAGTACTTC,CASSRDTSYEQYF,TRBJ2-7,.,.,TRBV6-5
TGTGCCAGCAGCTTTTTTCTAGCGGGGGGGCCAGATACGCAGTATTTT,CASSFFLAGGPDTQYF,TRBJ2-3,TRBD2,few,TRBV7-2